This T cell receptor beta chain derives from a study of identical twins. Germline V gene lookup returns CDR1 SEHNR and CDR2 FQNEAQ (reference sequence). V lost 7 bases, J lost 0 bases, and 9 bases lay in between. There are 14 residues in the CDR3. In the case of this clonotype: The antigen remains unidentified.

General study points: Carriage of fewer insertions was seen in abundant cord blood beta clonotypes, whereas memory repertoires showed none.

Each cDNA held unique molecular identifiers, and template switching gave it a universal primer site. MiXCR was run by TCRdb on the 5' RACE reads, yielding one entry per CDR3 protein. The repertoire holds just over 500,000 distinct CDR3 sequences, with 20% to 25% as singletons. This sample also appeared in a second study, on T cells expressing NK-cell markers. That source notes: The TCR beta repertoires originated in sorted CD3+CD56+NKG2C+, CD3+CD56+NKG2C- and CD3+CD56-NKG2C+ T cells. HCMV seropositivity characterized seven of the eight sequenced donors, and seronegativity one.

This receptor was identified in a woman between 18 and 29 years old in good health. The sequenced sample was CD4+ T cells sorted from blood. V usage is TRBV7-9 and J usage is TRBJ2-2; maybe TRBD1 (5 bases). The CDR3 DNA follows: TGTGCCAGCACCTCGACAGCGAACACCGGGGAGCTGTTTTTT. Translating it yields CASTSTANTGELFF.